Listed below are T cell receptor beta chains from one sample, sequenced in a study of human T cells and chemical hapten exposure. TCRdb reprocessed the RACE reads via MiXCR and lists one record per CDR3 protein. Of approximately 350,000 distinct CDR3 sequences listed, just under 6.5% are singletons. Sample: whole blood, taken in connection with sensitization to the hapten diphenylcyclopropenone (DPC). The receptors come from a woman aged 18-29 years with alopecia areata. Some clones in this sample may be carry-over from other donors' samples. Each CDR3 is given with its conserved first and last residue. The D gene is left open where the match is weak. Where a row states a size, it is once, few, many or the class of an expanded clone; other rows omit it.

size: many; D: .; J: TRBJ1-2; V: TRBV12-3/TRBV12-4; CDR3: CASSLVWDSPRGYTF; DNA: TGTGCCAGCAGTTTAGTGTGGGACTCACCTAGGGGATACACCTTC
size: .; D: .; J: TRBJ1-1; V: TRBV18; CDR3: CASSPLLAGNTEAFF; DNA: TGTGCCAGCTCACCTCTTCTGGCAGGCAACACTGAAGCTTTCTTT
size: many; D: .; J: TRBJ2-1; V: TRBV5-4; CDR3: CASSLTNEQFF; DNA: TGTGCCAGCAGCTTAACCAATGAGCAGTTCTTC
size: many; D: TRBD1; J: TRBJ1-1; V: TRBV6-6; CDR3: CASSSPSTGGDTEAFF; DNA: TGTGCCAGCAGTTCCCCTTCAACAGGGGGAGACACTGAAGCTTTCTTT
size: .; D: TRBD1; J: TRBJ2-7; V: TRBV10-3; CDR3: CAISDSGTGDGEQYF; DNA: TGTGCCATCAGTGATTCCGGGACAGGGGATGGCGAGCAGTACTTC
size: many; D: .; J: TRBJ1-2; V: TRBV7-8; CDR3: CASSLNQRQAHGYTF; DNA: TGTGCCAGCAGCTTAAATCAAAGACAGGCTCATGGCTACACCTTC
size: many; D: TRBD1; J: TRBJ1-5; V: TRBV20-1; CDR3: CSASGQVGSNQPQHF; DNA: TGCAGTGCCTCCGGACAGGTCGGTAGCAATCAGCCCCAGCATTTT
size: few; D: .; J: TRBJ1-6; V: TRBV27; CDR3: CASSRTGQTINSPLHF; DNA: TGTGCCAGCAGTCGCACCGGACAGACAATTAATTCACCCCTCCACTTT
size: few; D: .; J: TRBJ1-4; V: TRBV11-2; CDR3: CASSPQGQRNEKLFF; DNA: TGTGCCAGCAGCCCCCAAGGACAGCGAAATGAAAAACTGTTTTTT
size: many; D: .; J: TRBJ2-6; V: TRBV4-3; CDR3: CASSQDANSGANVLTF; DNA: TGCGCCAGCAGCCAAGATGCTAACTCTGGGGCCAACGTCCTGACTTTC
size: many; D: TRBD1; J: TRBJ2-3; V: TRBV6-1; CDR3: CASSGRRTGVTDTQYF; DNA: TGTGCCAGCAGTGGGAGGAGGACAGGGGTCACAGATACGCAGTATTTT
size: many; D: TRBD1; J: TRBJ1-1; V: TRBV6-5; CDR3: CASRRQGPEAFF; DNA: TGTGCCAGCAGACGACAGGGGCCTGAAGCTTTCTTT
size: many; D: .; J: TRBJ2-3; V: TRBV4-3; CDR3: CASSRQVQADTQYF; DNA: TGCGCCAGCAGCCGTCAGGTCCAGGCAGATACGCAGTATTTT
size: .; D: .; J: TRBJ1-5; V: TRBV7-9; CDR3: CASSSGVQGRNQPQHF; DNA: TGTGCCAGCAGCTCAGGGGTACAGGGCCGCAATCAGCCCCAGCATTTT
size: many; D: TRBD2; J: TRBJ2-7; V: TRBV20-1; CDR3: CSAKGLAGTYEQYF; DNA: TGCAGTGCGAAGGGACTAGCGGGGACCTACGAGCAGTACTTC
size: .; D: .; J: TRBJ1-6; V: TRBV7-3; CDR3: CASSFTNSCNSPLHF; DNA: TGTGCCAGCAGCTTTACCAATTCATGTAATTCACCCCTCCACTTT
size: many; D: .; J: TRBJ1-6; V: TRBV20-1; CDR3: CSAPELPGPNSPLHF; DNA: TGCAGTGCTCCGGAATTACCGGGGCCTAATTCCCCCCTCCACTTT
size: many; D: .; J: TRBJ1-1; V: TRBV16; CDR3: CASSQYPENTEAFF; DNA: TGTGCCAGCAGCCAATATCCTGAGAACACTGAAGCTTTCTTT
size: few; D: .; J: TRBJ1-3; V: TRBV7-9; CDR3: CASSLYYSGNTIYF; DNA: TGTGCCAGCAGCTTATACTACTCTGGAAACACCATATATTTT
size: few; D: .; J: TRBJ1-1; V: TRBV14; CDR3: CASSQVVGMNTEAFF; DNA: TGTGCCAGCAGCCAAGTTGTTGGTATGAACACTGAAGCTTTCTTT
size: few; D: .; J: TRBJ1-1; V: TRBV6-2/TRBV6-3; CDR3: CASSSVRGTEAFF; DNA: TGTGCCAGCTCGTCCGTCAGGGGTACTGAAGCTTTCTTT
size: few; D: .; J: TRBJ1-1; V: TRBV5-6; CDR3: CASSLYMRRGNSEAFF; DNA: TGTGCCAGCAGCTTGTATATGAGACGCGGGAACTCTGAAGCTTTCTTT
size: few; D: .; J: TRBJ2-6; V: TRBV6-2/TRBV6-3; CDR3: CASRGELSGANVLTF; DNA: TGTGCCAGCAGGGGGGAGTTATCTGGGGCCAACGTCCTGACTTTC
size: many; D: .; J: TRBJ2-7; V: TRBV6-5; CDR3: CASRGRTGDGYEQYF; DNA: TGTGCCAGCAGAGGCAGGACGGGGGATGGGTACGAGCAGTACTTC
size: many; D: .; J: TRBJ2-1; V: TRBV5-6; CDR3: CASSLRQFRNEQFF; DNA: TGTGCCAGCAGCTTGAGACAGTTTCGGAATGAGCAGTTCTTC
size: .; D: .; J: TRBJ2-1; V: TRBV6-1; CDR3: CASSEAPPTKF; DNA: TGTGCCAGCAGTGAAGCTCCCCCGACTAAATTC
size: few; D: .; J: TRBJ1-1; V: TRBV5-1; CDR3: CASSLGALGTEAFF; DNA: TGCGCCAGCAGCTTGGGGGCACTTGGCACTGAAGCTTTCTTT
size: .; D: .; J: TRBJ1-4; V: TRBV7-9; CDR3: CASSPDRRLNEKLFF; DNA: TGTGCCAGCAGCCCCGACAGACGGCTAAATGAAAAACTGTTTTTT
size: few; D: .; J: TRBJ2-1; V: TRBV6-5; CDR3: CASSNPGGPNEQFF; DNA: TGTGCCAGCAGCAACCCGGGCGGACCTAATGAGCAGTTCTTC
size: .; D: .; J: TRBJ2-5; V: TRBV4-1; CDR3: CASSQSDGVPQETQYF; DNA: TGCGCCAGCAGCCAAAGTGACGGGGTACCCCAAGAGACCCAGTACTTC